This T cell receptor beta chain appears in the sequencing data of a study of T-cell memory formation after mild COVID-19. Broader study findings: Of the contracting clones, CD4+ ones lay mainly in CM and EM, and CD8+ ones in EMRA. A balance of CD4 and CD8 characterized clones contracting day 15 to 85, whereas later expanders leaned CD4+.

Germline loops: CDR1 MNHEY, CDR2 SVGAGI. V gave up 8 bases and J gave up 2 bases, with 18 bases separating them. The CDR3 consists of 15 residues. As for this clonotype: The antigen remains unidentified.

TCRdb independently ran MiXCR on the 5' RACE reads; one entry per CDR3 protein. Here the sample spans over 150,000 distinct CDR3 sequences, 13% being singletons. This rearrangement joins TRBV6-5 to TRBJ2-5; D possibly matches TRBD1 or TRBD2 (5 bases each). The specimen was PBMCs or a T cell subset sorted from them (not recorded which). The source of this sequence is a man between 18 and 35 years old who had mild COVID-19 (a few samples of this study predate the infection). Cell type and time point are not known. The CDR3: CASARDQTRQETQYF. DNA of the CDR3: TGTGCCAGCGCTCGGGACCAGACCCGACAAGAGACCCAGTACTTC.